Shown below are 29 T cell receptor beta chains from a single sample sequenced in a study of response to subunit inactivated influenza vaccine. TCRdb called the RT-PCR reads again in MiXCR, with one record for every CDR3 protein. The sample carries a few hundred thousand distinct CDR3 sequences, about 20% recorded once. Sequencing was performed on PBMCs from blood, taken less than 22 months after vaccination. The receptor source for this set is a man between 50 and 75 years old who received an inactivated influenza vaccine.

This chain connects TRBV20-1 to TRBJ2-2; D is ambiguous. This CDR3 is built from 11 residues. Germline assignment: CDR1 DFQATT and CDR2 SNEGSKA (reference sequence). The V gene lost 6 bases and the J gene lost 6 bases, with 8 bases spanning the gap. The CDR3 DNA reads TGCAGTGCCCGGAATGCCGGGGAGCTGTTTTTT. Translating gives CSARNAGELFF.

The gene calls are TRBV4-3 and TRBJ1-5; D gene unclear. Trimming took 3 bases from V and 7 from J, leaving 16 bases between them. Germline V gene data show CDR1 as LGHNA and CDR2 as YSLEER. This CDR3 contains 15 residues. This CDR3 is CASSQVPGSGQPQHF. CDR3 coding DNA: TGCGCCAGCAGCCAGGTTCCCGGCAGTGGCCAGCCCCAGCATTTT.

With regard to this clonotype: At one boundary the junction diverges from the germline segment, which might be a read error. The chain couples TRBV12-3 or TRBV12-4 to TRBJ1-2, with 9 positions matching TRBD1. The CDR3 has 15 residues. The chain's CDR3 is CASSSTGGPNYCYTF. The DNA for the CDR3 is TGTGCCAGCAGTTCCACAGGGGGCCCTAACTATTGCTACACCTTC.

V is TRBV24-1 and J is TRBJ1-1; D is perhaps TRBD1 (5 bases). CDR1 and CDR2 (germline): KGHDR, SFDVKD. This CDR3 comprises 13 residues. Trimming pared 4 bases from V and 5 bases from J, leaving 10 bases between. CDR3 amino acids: CATSERGGTEAFF. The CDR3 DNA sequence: TGTGCCACCAGTGAGCGGGGGGGAACTGAAGCTTTCTTT.

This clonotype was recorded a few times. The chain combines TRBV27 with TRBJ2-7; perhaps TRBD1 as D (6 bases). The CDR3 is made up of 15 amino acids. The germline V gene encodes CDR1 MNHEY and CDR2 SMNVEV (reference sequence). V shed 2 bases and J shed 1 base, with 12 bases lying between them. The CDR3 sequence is CASSLGGHVSYEQYF. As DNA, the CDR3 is TGTGCCAGCAGTTTAGGGGGCCATGTTTCCTACGAGCAGTACTTC.

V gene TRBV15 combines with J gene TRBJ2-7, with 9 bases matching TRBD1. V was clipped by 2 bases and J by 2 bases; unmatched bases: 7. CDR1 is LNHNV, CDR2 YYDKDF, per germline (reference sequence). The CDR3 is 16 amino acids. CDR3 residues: CATSRNRGLITYEQYF. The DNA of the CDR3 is TGTGCCACCAGCAGAAACAGGGGGCTAATAACCTACGAGCAGTACTTC.

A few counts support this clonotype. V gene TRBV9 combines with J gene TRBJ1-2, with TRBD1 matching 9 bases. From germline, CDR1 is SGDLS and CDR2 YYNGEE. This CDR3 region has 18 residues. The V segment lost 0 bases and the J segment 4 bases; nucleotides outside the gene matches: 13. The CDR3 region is CASSVEAGQGTLIYGYTF. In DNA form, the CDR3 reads TGTGCCAGCAGCGTAGAAGCGGGACAGGGAACGCTGATCTATGGCTACACCTTC. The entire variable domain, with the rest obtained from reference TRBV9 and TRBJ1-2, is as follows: DSGVTQTPKHLITATGQRVTLRCSPRSGDLSVYWYQQSLDQGLQFLIQYYNGEERAKGNILERFSAQQFPDLHSELNLSSLELGDSALYFCASSVEAGQGTLIYGYTFGSGTRLTVV.

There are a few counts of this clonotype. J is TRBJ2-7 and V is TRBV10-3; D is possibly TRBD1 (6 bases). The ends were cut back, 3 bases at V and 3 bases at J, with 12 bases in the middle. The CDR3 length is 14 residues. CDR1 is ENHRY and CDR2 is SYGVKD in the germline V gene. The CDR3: CAISETGQYYEQYF. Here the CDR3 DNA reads TGTGCCATCAGTGAAACCGGACAGTACTACGAGCAGTACTTC.

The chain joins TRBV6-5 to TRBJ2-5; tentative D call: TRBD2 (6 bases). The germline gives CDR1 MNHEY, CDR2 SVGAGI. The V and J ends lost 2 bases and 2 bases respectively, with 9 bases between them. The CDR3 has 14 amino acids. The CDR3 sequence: CASSYGGMQETQYF. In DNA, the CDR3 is TGTGCCAGCAGTTACGGCGGGATGCAAGAGACCCAGTACTTC.

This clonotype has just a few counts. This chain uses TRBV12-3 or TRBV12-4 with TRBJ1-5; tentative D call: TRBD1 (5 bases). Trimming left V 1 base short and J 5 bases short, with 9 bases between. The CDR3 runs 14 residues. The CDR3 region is CASSLGPRDQPQHF. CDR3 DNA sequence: TGTGCCAGCAGTTTAGGTCCCAGGGATCAGCCCCAGCATTTT.

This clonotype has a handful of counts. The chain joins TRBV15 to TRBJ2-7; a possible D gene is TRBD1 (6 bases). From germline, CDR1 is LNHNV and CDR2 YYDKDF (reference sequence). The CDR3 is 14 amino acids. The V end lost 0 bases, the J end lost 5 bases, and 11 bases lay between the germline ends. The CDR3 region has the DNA TGTGCCACCAGCAGAGAGCAGGGGTCCCACGAGCAGTACTTC. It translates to CATSREQGSHEQYF.

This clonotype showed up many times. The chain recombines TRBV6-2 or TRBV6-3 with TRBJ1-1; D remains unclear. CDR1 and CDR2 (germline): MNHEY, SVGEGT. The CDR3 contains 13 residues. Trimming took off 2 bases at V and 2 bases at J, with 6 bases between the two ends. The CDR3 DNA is TGTGCCAGCAGTTACCGCAGAAACACTGAAGCTTTCTTT. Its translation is CASSYRRNTEAFF.

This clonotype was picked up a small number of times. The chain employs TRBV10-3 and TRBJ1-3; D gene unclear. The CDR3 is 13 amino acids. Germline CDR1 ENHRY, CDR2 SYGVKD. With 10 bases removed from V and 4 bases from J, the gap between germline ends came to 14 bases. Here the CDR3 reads CATGEGLGNTIYF. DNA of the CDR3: TGTGCCACCGGGGAGGGCCTCGGAAACACCATATATTTT.

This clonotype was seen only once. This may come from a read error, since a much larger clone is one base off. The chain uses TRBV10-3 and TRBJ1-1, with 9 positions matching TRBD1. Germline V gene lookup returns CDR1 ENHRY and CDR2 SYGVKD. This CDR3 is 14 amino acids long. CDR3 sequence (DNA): TGTGCCATCAGTGAAACAGGGGGCAGGACTGAAGCTTTATTT. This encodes CAISETGGRTEALF.

CDR3 residues: CASSLVSMNTEAFF. The CDR3 nucleotides read TGTGCCAGCAGCCTGGTCTCCATGAACACTGAAGCTTTCTTT. The J gene is TRBJ1-1, the V gene TRBV14, with D hard to call. The CDR3 extends over 14 amino acids. Trimming cost V 4 bases and J 0 bases, with 9 bases left between them. Per germline, CDR1 SGHDN and CDR2 FVKESK.

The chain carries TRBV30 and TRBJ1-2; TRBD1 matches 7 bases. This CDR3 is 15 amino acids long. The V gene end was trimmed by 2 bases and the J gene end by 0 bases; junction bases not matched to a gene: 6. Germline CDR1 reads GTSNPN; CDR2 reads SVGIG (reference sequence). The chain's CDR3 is CAWSLGDRTNYGYTF. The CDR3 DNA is TGTGCCTGGAGTCTTGGGGACAGAACTAACTATGGCTACACCTTC.

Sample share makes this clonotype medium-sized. Here the CDR3 reads CASSLAREGLQAFF. CDR3 coding DNA: TGTGCCAGCAGCTTAGCCAGGGAGGGACTTCAAGCTTTCTTT. The gene calls are TRBV7-8 and TRBJ1-1; weak D call: TRBD1 (5 bases). V dropped 0 bases and J dropped 9 bases, with 14 bases sitting between them. Germline CDR1 SGHVS, CDR2 FQNEAQ. The CDR3 runs 14 residues. The full variable domain, its missing parts supplied by reference TRBV7-8 and TRBJ1-1, is GAGVSQSPRYKVAKRGQDVALRCDPISGHVSLFWYQQALGQGPEFLTYFQNEAQLDKSGLPSDRFFAERPEGSVSTLKIQRTQQEDSAVYLCASSLAREGLQAFFGQGTRLTVV.

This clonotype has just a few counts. The CDR3 here is CASSSYFGEKLFF. CDR3 nucleotide sequence: TGTGCCAGCAGTTCTTACTTTGGGGAAAAACTGTTTTTT. This rearrangement joins TRBV7-9 to TRBJ1-4; D is ambiguous. Germline V gives CDR1 SEHNR, CDR2 FQNEAQ (reference sequence). Trimming left V 6 bases short and J 8 bases short, with 13 bases between. The CDR3 runs 13 residues.

This CDR3 is CASSRTGLGNEQYF. In DNA form, the CDR3 reads TGTGCCAGCAGCCGAACAGGGCTTGGTAACGAGCAGTACTTC. This chain uses TRBV5-5 with TRBJ2-7, with D perhaps TRBD1 (6 bases). Germline V gene sequence: CDR1 SGHKS, CDR2 YYEKEE (reference sequence). Trimming removed 4 bases from V and 5 bases from J, with 16 bases in between. The CDR3 sequence is 14 residues long.

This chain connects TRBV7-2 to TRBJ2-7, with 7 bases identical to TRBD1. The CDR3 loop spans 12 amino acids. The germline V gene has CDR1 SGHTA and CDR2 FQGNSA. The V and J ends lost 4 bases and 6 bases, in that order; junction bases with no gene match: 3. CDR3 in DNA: TGTGCCAGCAGCTCGACAGGGTTCGAGCAGTACTTC. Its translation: CASSSTGFEQYF.

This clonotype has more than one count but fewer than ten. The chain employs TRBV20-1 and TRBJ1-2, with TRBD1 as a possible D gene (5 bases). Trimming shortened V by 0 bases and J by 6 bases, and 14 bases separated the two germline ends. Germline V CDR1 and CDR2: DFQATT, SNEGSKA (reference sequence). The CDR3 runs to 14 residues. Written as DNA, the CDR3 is TGCAGTGCTAGAGATCCGGGGAGGGGCAATGGCTACACCTTC. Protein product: CSARDPGRGNGYTF.

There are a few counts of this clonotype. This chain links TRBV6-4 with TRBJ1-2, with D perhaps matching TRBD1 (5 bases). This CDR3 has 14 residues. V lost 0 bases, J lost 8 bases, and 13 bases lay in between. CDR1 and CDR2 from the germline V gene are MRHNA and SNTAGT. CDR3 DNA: TGTGCCAGCAGTGACTCGGGCAGGGCCGGAGGCTACACCTTC. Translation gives CASSDSGRAGGYTF.

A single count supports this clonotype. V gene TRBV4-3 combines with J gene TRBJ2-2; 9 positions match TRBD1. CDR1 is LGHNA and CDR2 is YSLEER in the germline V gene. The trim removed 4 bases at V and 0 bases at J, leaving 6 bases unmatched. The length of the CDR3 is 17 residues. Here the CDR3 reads CASSPGTGYANTGELFF. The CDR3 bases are TGCGCCAGCAGCCCCGGGACAGGGTATGCGAACACCGGGGAGCTGTTTTTT.

This CDR3 reads CASSVHPTSGSADTQYF. In nucleotides, the CDR3 is TGTGCCAGCAGCGTCCACCCGACTAGCGGGAGCGCAGATACGCAGTATTTT. The gene calls are TRBV9 and TRBJ2-3; 12 nucleotides match TRBD2. The CDR3 is made up of 17 amino acids. Germline V gives CDR1 SGDLS, CDR2 YYNGEE. Losses at the gene ends were 2 bases for V and 4 bases for J; bases not matched to a gene: 8.

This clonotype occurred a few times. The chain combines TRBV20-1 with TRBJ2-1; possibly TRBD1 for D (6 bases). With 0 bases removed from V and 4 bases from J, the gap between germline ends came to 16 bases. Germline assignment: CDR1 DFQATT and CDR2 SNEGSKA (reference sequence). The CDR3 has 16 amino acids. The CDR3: CSARDPLGHSYNEQFF. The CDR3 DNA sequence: TGCAGTGCTAGAGATCCTTTGGGACACTCATACAATGAGCAGTTCTTC.

CDR3 nucleotide sequence: TGTGCCAGCAGTTACCTCGGACCGGCAGATACGCAGTATTTT. It codes for CASSYLGPADTQYF. The genes are TRBV6-5 and TRBJ2-3; D uncertain. Germline values: CDR1 MNHEY, CDR2 SVGAGI. V was trimmed by 2 bases and J by 4 bases, leaving 10 bases between them. CDR3 length: 14 amino acids.

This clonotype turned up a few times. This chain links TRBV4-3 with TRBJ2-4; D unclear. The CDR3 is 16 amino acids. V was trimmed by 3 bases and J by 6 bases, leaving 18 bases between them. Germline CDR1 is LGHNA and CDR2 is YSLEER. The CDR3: CASSQGWAREANIQYF. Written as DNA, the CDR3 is TGCGCCAGCAGCCAGGGATGGGCCCGAGAGGCAAACATTCAGTACTTC.

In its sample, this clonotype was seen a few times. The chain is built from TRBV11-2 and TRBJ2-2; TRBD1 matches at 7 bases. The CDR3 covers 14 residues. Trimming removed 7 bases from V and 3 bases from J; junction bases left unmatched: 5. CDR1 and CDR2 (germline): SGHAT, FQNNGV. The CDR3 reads CASNGQEHTGELFF. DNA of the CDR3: TGTGCCAGCAACGGACAGGAGCACACCGGGGAGCTGTTTTTT.

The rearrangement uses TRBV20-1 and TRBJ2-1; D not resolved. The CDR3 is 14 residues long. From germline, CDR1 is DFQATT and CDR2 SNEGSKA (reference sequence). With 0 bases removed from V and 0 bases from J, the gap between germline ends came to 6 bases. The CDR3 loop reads CSAREYDSYNEQFF. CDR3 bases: TGCAGTGCTAGAGAATACGACTCCTACAATGAGCAGTTCTTC.